The following is a T cell receptor (beta chain) sequence with its context. The antigen is not known. V lost 2 bases to trimming and J lost 1 base, with 9 bases between them. The CDR3 spans 15 residues. CDR1 and CDR2 from the germline V gene are SGHVS and FQNEAQ. Every donor contributed roughly 10 milliliters of peripheral blood by blood draw. This record belongs to a study of blood T cells in healthy people across ages. Whole-study results and caveats: When set beside aged donors, long-lived donors presented more naive CD4+ cells and higher diversity.

Next came a second PCR, run for about 7 to 12 cycles, which used a sample-barcoded 5' primer along with a J-beta primer mix. Each CDR3 protein is one row after TCRdb ran MiXCR on the 5' RACE reads. The table lists 600,000 or so distinct CDR3 sequences, approximately 30% of them singletons. The clonotype was recovered from a woman aged 80 or older in good health. The chain couples TRBV7-8 to TRBJ1-5, with D unclear. Sequencing input: blood. CDR3 loop: CASSLQVYSNQPQHF. CDR3 bases: TGTGCCAGCAGCTTACAGGTTTACAGCAATCAGCCCCAGCATTTT. The entire variable domain, with the rest obtained from reference TRBV7-8 and TRBJ1-5, is as follows: GAGVSQSPRYKVAKRGQDVALRCDPISGHVSLFWYQQALGQGPEFLTYFQNEAQLDKSGLPSDRFFAERPEGSVSTLKIQRTQQEDSAVYLCASSLQVYSNQPQHFGDGTRLSIL.